This record looks at one T cell receptor beta chain sequence and its context. Living in roughly 23 US areas, the participants were between roughly 18 and 89 years of age. Recovered Cohort 3 donors showed two negative PCRs, clearance, or symptom resolution. This entry belongs to a study of blood T cell repertoires in COVID-19. Study-level background: T cells, B-cell-depleted T cells, or PBMCs supplied cDNA or gDNA.

The CDR3 runs to 13 residues. V was clipped by 3 bases and J by 5 bases; unmatched bases: 3. CDR1 is KGHSH and CDR2 is LQKENI in the germline V gene. The table came from immunoSEQ multiplex PCR; TCRdb's copy has only in-frame clones and leaves some out. The sample shows 250,000 or so clones, about nine tenths of them seen only once. The chain joins TRBV18 to TRBJ2-5; 7 nucleotides align to TRBD2. The material sequenced was PBMCs or T cells enriched from blood (not recorded which). The clonotype was recovered from a man aged 40-49 years who had recovered from COVID-19. For the CDR3, the DNA is TGTGCCAGCTCACCGGGAGGGTTGGAGACCCAGTACTTC. Its translation: CASSPGGLETQYF. Filled out from reference TRBV18 and TRBJ2-5, the complete variable domain reads NAGVMQNPRHLVRRRGQEARLRCSPMKGHSHVYWYRQLPEEGLKFMVYLQKENIIDESGMPKERFSAEFPKEGPSILRIQQVVRGDSAAYFCASSPGGLETQYFGPGTRLLVL.